Here is one T cell receptor beta chain with its context. The antigen is not known. Germline CDR1 is MNHEY and CDR2 is SVGAGI. Losses at the gene ends were 6 bases for V and 10 bases for J; bases not matched to a gene: 16. CDR3 length: 16 amino acids. This sample was included in a study of blood T cells in healthy people across ages. Study findings and constraints: Total diversity from one million sequenced T cells was likely underestimated.

Sample donors were healthy Caucasian individuals that came from Russia, aged 6 to 90. At least 6.5 million PBMCs were isolated per sample. There were at least 5.5 micrograms of total RNA extracted from every sample. Primers used in a second PCR of roughly 7 to 12 cycles were a sample-barcoded 5' primer and a J-beta primer mix. TCRdb ran MiXCR on the 5' RACE reads and lists one entry per CDR3 protein. The sample lists about 900,000 distinct CDR3 sequences, less than 80% occurring once. The sequencing input was blood. The chain recombines TRBV6-5 with TRBJ2-1; TRBD2 agrees at 9 bases. The sequence was obtained from a man aged 25-45 years in good health. CDR3 sequence (DNA): TGTGCCAGCAGCTCTTGGTTTGGCGGGGGGGCGGAAGAGCAGTTCTTC. Protein: CASSSWFGGGAEEQFF.